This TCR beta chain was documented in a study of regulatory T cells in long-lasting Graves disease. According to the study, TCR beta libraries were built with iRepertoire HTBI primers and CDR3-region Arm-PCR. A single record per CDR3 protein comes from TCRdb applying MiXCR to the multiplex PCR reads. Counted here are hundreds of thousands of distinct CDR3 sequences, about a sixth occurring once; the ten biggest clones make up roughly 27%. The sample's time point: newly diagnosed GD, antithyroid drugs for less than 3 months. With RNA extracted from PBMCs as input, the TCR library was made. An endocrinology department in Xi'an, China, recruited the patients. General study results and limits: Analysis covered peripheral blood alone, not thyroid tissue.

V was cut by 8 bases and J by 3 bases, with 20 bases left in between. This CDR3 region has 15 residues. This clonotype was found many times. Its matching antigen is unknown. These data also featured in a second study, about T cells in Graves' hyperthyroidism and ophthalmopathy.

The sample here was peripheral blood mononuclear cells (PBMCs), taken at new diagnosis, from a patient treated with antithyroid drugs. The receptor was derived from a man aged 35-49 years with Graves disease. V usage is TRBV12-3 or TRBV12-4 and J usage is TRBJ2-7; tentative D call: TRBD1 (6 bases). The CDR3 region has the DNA TGTGCCAGCCCTACGGCTGGACAGAAGATCTACGAGCAGTACTTC. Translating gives CASPTAGQKIYEQYF.